The subject of this entry is one T cell receptor (beta chain). Sequencing was performed with immunoSEQ multiplex PCR; in TCRdb, only in-frame clones are kept and a portion is missing. The sample shows 70,000 or so clones, about four fifths of them seen only once. The data were taken from a study of OX40 agonist ivuxolimab in advanced cancers. Sequenced here: CD4+ or CD8+ T cells sorted from blood, sampled in a trial of the OX40 agonist ivuxolimab. The TCR originated in an adult with an advanced solid tumor such as melanoma, head and neck, liver or kidney cancer.

CDR3 nucleotides: TGCGCCAGCAGCTCCCCAGGGACTAGCGGGGACGATCACCTACGGGAGCAGTACTTC. It codes for CASSSPGTSGDDHLREQYF. The V gene is TRBV5-1, the J gene TRBJ2-7, with 13 bases lining up with TRBD2. V gave up 3 bases and J gave up 7 bases; unmatched junction bases: 19. Germline V gene lookup returns CDR1 SGHRS and CDR2 YFSETQ. The CDR3 has 19 amino acids.